A selection of T cell receptor beta chains follows, all from one sample in a study of shared clonotypes between healthy human individuals. Profiling relied on immunoSEQ multiplex PCR, and the TCRdb table lists in-frame clones only, not all of them. The sample lists about 600,000 clones; roughly 96% were seen once. The source material was naive CD8+ T cells sorted from blood. The receptors here all came from a woman in her 30s in good health. Each CDR3 is given with its conserved first and last residue. The order of the fields is V gene, CDR3 length, clone size, J gene, D gene, CDR3 DNA, CDR3 protein. A D gene is named only where the DNA matches it firmly. Not all rows give a size; the values are once, few, many and, for expanded clones, a class.

V gene: TRBV9; CDR3 length: 15; clone size: NA; J gene: TRBJ2-1; D gene: TRBD1; CDR3 DNA: TGTGCCAGCAGCATAGACAGGGCGGGTTTGAATGAGCAGTTCTTC; CDR3 protein: CASSIDRAGLNEQFF
V gene: TRBV15; CDR3 length: 17; clone size: NA; J gene: TRBJ2-3; D gene: NA; CDR3 DNA: TGTGCCACCAGCAGAGAATCAGGACTGCCTCTTCTTTATACGCAGTATTTT; CDR3 protein: CATSRESGLPLLYTQYF
V gene: TRBV28; CDR3 length: 15; clone size: NA; J gene: TRBJ2-3; D gene: NA; CDR3 DNA: TGTGCCAGCAGTTTTGTCTTAGAGTACACAGATACGCAGTATTTT; CDR3 protein: CASSFVLEYTDTQYF
V gene: TRBV4-1; CDR3 length: 16; clone size: NA; J gene: TRBJ2-4; D gene: NA; CDR3 DNA: TGCGCCAGCAGCCAAGACGACTATCTAGCCAAAAACATTCAGTACTTC; CDR3 protein: CASSQDDYLAKNIQYF
V gene: TRBV5-6; CDR3 length: 17; clone size: NA; J gene: TRBJ1-3; D gene: TRBD1; CDR3 DNA: TGTGCCAGCAGCTTGGGTGGAGGACAGGGCTCTGGAAACACCATATATTTT; CDR3 protein: CASSLGGGQGSGNTIYF
V gene: TRBV6-5; CDR3 length: 13; clone size: NA; J gene: TRBJ1-1; D gene: NA; CDR3 DNA: TGTGCCAGCAGCTTACAGGGGAACACTGAAGCTTTCTTT; CDR3 protein: CASSLQGNTEAFF
V gene: TRBV27; CDR3 length: 16; clone size: once; J gene: TRBJ2-1; D gene: TRBD2; CDR3 DNA: TGTGCCAGCAGTTTACTAGCGGGAGGGCCTAACAATGAGCAGTTCTTC; CDR3 protein: CASSLLAGGPNNEQFF
V gene: TRBV7-9; CDR3 length: 16; clone size: NA; J gene: TRBJ1-3; D gene: NA; CDR3 DNA: TGTGCCAGCAGCTCTCACTCAGAGGGGACAGGAAACACCATATATTTT; CDR3 protein: CASSSHSEGTGNTIYF
V gene: TRBV19; CDR3 length: 14; clone size: NA; J gene: TRBJ2-2; D gene: NA; CDR3 DNA: TGTGCCAGTAGTATAGATAGCGAAACCGGGGAGCTGTTTTTT; CDR3 protein: CASSIDSETGELFF
V gene: TRBV6-5; CDR3 length: 14; clone size: few; J gene: TRBJ2-1; D gene: TRBD1; CDR3 DNA: TGTGCCAGCAGTTACACAGTGACAGGGGATGAGCAGTTCTTC; CDR3 protein: CASSYTVTGDEQFF
V gene: TRBV7-9; CDR3 length: 13; clone size: NA; J gene: TRBJ2-1; D gene: NA; CDR3 DNA: TGTGCCAGCAGCTTCCTCGGGCCAGGTGAGCAGTTCTTC; CDR3 protein: CASSFLGPGEQFF
V gene: TRBV13; CDR3 length: 15; clone size: NA; J gene: TRBJ2-1; D gene: TRBD1; CDR3 DNA: TGTGCCAGCAGCCCCGGGACAGGGGATCATAATGAGCAGTTCTTC; CDR3 protein: CASSPGTGDHNEQFF
V gene: TRBV14; CDR3 length: 16; clone size: NA; J gene: TRBJ2-7; D gene: TRBD2; CDR3 DNA: TGTGCCAGCAGCCAAAGACTAGCGGGGCTCTCCTACGAGCAGTACTTC; CDR3 protein: CASSQRLAGLSYEQYF
V gene: TRBV7-9; CDR3 length: 15; clone size: NA; J gene: TRBJ2-7; D gene: TRBD1; CDR3 DNA: TGTGCCAGCAGCGTACAGGGGTCCCCTCTCTACGAGCAGTACTTC; CDR3 protein: CASSVQGSPLYEQYF
V gene: TRBV9; CDR3 length: 15; clone size: NA; J gene: TRBJ2-7; D gene: NA; CDR3 DNA: TGTGCCAGCAGCGTAGCGGATAGCGGAGCCTACGAGCAGTACTTC; CDR3 protein: CASSVADSGAYEQYF
V gene: TRBV4-1; CDR3 length: 14; clone size: NA; J gene: TRBJ1-3; D gene: NA; CDR3 DNA: TGCGCCAGCAGCCAATCGGGCGGTGGAAACACCATATATTTT; CDR3 protein: CASSQSGGGNTIYF
V gene: TRBV6-1; CDR3 length: 14; clone size: NA; J gene: TRBJ2-1; D gene: TRBD2; CDR3 DNA: TGTGCCAGCCTGCGCGGGAGGGAGGGCAATGAGCAGTTCTTC; CDR3 protein: CASLRGREGNEQFF
V gene: TRBV6-1; CDR3 length: 16; clone size: NA; J gene: TRBJ2-7; D gene: NA; CDR3 DNA: TGTGCCAGCAGTGATTTCCTTTGGAGCCAGGGGAGCGAGCAGTACTTC; CDR3 protein: CASSDFLWSQGSEQYF
V gene: TRBV5-8; CDR3 length: 13; clone size: NA; J gene: TRBJ2-7; D gene: NA; CDR3 DNA: TGTGCCAGCAGCTTGGCCGGGACCGACGAGCAGTACTTC; CDR3 protein: CASSLAGTDEQYF
V gene: TRBV15; CDR3 length: 14; clone size: NA; J gene: TRBJ2-2; D gene: NA; CDR3 DNA: TGTGCCACCAGCGGGGTGGTAGGGGCCGGGGAGCTGTTTTTT; CDR3 protein: CATSGVVGAGELFF
V gene: TRBV27; CDR3 length: 15; clone size: NA; J gene: TRBJ2-1; D gene: NA; CDR3 DNA: TGTGCCAGCAGTTCCCTAGCCCTCTCCTACAATGAGCAGTTCTTC; CDR3 protein: CASSSLALSYNEQFF
V gene: TRBV6-1; CDR3 length: 15; clone size: NA; J gene: TRBJ2-1; D gene: NA; CDR3 DNA: TGTGCCAGCGATCCCCTGGTGTATACACACAATGAGCAGTTCTTC; CDR3 protein: CASDPLVYTHNEQFF
V gene: TRBV19; CDR3 length: 12; clone size: NA; J gene: TRBJ1-1; D gene: NA; CDR3 DNA: TGTGCCAGTAGTACACTGAACACTGAAGCTTTCTTT; CDR3 protein: CASSTLNTEAFF
V gene: TRBV28; CDR3 length: 19; clone size: NA; J gene: TRBJ2-3; D gene: TRBD2; CDR3 DNA: TGTGCCAGCAGTTCCCCCCGGACTAGCGGGACCTCAGGCACAGATACGCAGTATTTT; CDR3 protein: CASSSPRTSGTSGTDTQYF
V gene: TRBV27; CDR3 length: 14; clone size: NA; J gene: TRBJ2-7; D gene: NA; CDR3 DNA: TGTGCCAGCAGGCAACCGGAGGCCGAATACGAGCAGTACTTC; CDR3 protein: CASRQPEAEYEQYF
V gene: TRBV6-1; CDR3 length: 17; clone size: NA; J gene: TRBJ2-2; D gene: NA; CDR3 DNA: TGTGCCAGCAGTGAAATCTGGGTGGGGGGGCACACCGGGGAGCTGTTTTTT; CDR3 protein: CASSEIWVGGHTGELFF
V gene: TRBV6-5; CDR3 length: 13; clone size: NA; J gene: TRBJ2-7; D gene: NA; CDR3 DNA: TGTGCCAGCGGCCGGGACTGGGGCTACGAGCAGTACTTC; CDR3 protein: CASGRDWGYEQYF
V gene: TRBV5-1; CDR3 length: 15; clone size: NA; J gene: TRBJ2-1; D gene: NA; CDR3 DNA: TGCGCCAGCAGCTTATGGCAGGGCCTGAACAATGAGCAGTTCTTC; CDR3 protein: CASSLWQGLNNEQFF
V gene: TRBV19; CDR3 length: 13; clone size: NA; J gene: TRBJ2-5; D gene: TRBD1; CDR3 DNA: TGTGCCAGTGGACAGGGGGTTGAAGAGACCCAGTACTTC; CDR3 protein: CASGQGVEETQYF
V gene: TRBV5-6; CDR3 length: 18; clone size: NA; J gene: TRBJ2-1; D gene: TRBD2; CDR3 DNA: TGTGCCAGCAGCTTGTCGATTAGGGGACTAGTTGCCTACAATGAGCAGTTCTTC; CDR3 protein: CASSLSIRGLVAYNEQFF
V gene: TRBV19; CDR3 length: 13; clone size: NA; J gene: TRBJ2-2; D gene: TRBD1; CDR3 DNA: TGTGCCACGGGACAGGGGTCCACCGGGGAGCTGTTTTTT; CDR3 protein: CATGQGSTGELFF
V gene: TRBV27; CDR3 length: 11; clone size: NA; J gene: TRBJ1-1; D gene: NA; CDR3 DNA: TGTGCCAGCAGTTCGGGTACTGAAGCTTTCTTT; CDR3 protein: CASSSGTEAFF
V gene: TRBV28; CDR3 length: 15; clone size: NA; J gene: TRBJ2-2; D gene: TRBD1; CDR3 DNA: TGTGCCAGCAGAAGCGGGACAGGGGAAGCCGGGGAGCTGTTTTTT; CDR3 protein: CASRSGTGEAGELFF
V gene: TRBV27; CDR3 length: 13; clone size: NA; J gene: TRBJ2-2; D gene: NA; CDR3 DNA: TGTGCCAGCAGTTGGACTGCTCCCGGGGAGCTGTTTTTT; CDR3 protein: CASSWTAPGELFF
V gene: TRBV28; CDR3 length: 17; clone size: NA; J gene: TRBJ2-2; D gene: TRBD2; CDR3 DNA: TGTGCCAGCAGTTTCGGTCTAGCGGGACTGAACAGCGGGGAGCTGTTTTTT; CDR3 protein: CASSFGLAGLNSGELFF